These 10 T cell receptor beta chains were all obtained from the same sample, sequenced in a study of control samples from healthy donors and cancer patients. Produced via immunoSEQ multiplex PCR; TCRdb's table is partial and in-frame only. The data show 150,000 to 200,000 clones, over 85% seen once. The sequenced sample consisted of blood. The receptors originated from a man aged 18 to 29 in good health.

This chain uses TRBV7-8 with TRBJ2-2; TRBD1 aligns across 11 bases. Trimming removed 6 bases from V and 6 bases from J; junction bases left unmatched: 6. This CDR3 is 15 amino acids long. From germline, CDR1 is SGHVS and CDR2 FQNEAQ. The CDR3 reads CASRGQGAVAGELFF. The CDR3 DNA sequence: TGTGCCAGCAGAGGACAGGGGGCGGTAGCCGGGGAGCTGTTTTTT.

This chain links TRBV18 with TRBJ1-1; 8 bases align to TRBD1. Germline loops: CDR1 KGHSH, CDR2 LQKENI. The CDR3 is made up of 14 amino acids. The V gene end was trimmed by 6 bases and the J gene end by 1 base; junction bases not matched to a gene: 4. As DNA, the CDR3 is TGTGCCAGCTCGCCGACAGGGGAGAACACTGAAGCTTTCTTT. Protein sequence: CASSPTGENTEAFF.

The rearrangement links TRBV28 to TRBJ1-1; D may be TRBD1 (5 bases). The germline V gene has CDR1 MDHEN and CDR2 SYDVKM. CDR3 length equals 12 residues. V was trimmed by 5 bases and J by 8 bases, leaving 12 bases between them. The CDR3 is CASSRWDGEAFF. CDR3 coding DNA: TGTGCCAGCAGTCGATGGGACGGCGAAGCTTTCTTT.

The V and J genes are TRBV5-5 and TRBJ1-2; D gene uncertain. CDR1 and CDR2 from the germline V gene are SGHKS and YYEKEE (reference sequence). The V gene lost 2 bases and the J gene lost 3 bases, with 17 bases spanning the gap. The CDR3 spans 16 residues. CDR3 sequence: CASSFSMDGRYYGYTF. The CDR3 DNA follows: TGTGCCAGCAGCTTCTCTATGGACGGAAGATACTATGGCTACACCTTC.

This chain connects TRBV2 to TRBJ2-1; D is perhaps TRBD2 (5 bases). The CDR3 extends over 14 amino acids. Deletions cut 7 bases from V and 1 base from J, with 11 bases between. The germline CDR1 and CDR2 sequences are SNHLY and FYNNEI. In DNA, the CDR3 is TGTGCCAGCACTACGGACTTTTCCTACAATGAGCAGTTCTTC. Its translation is CASTTDFSYNEQFF.

This clone was seen just once. The chain employs TRBV29-1 and TRBJ1-3, with a tentative D call TRBD1 (6 bases). Trimming pared 3 bases from V and 2 bases from J, leaving 11 bases between. CDR3 size: 14 residues. The germline V gene has CDR1 SQVTM and CDR2 ANQGSEA. The CDR3 region has the DNA TGCAGCGTTGACGAGGGGGGAACTGGAAACACCATATATTTT. Its protein is CSVDEGGTGNTIYF.

The chain has TRBV6-5 and TRBJ2-7; possible D gene TRBD2, 6 bases. Trimming took 6 bases from V and 3 from J, leaving 15 bases between them. Germline assignment: CDR1 MNHEY and CDR2 SVGAGI. The CDR3 has 14 amino acids. CDR3 DNA sequence: TGTGCCAGCAGGAGAGGCGGGGATCGCTACGAGCAGTACTTC. Its protein is CASRRGGDRYEQYF.

This chain uses TRBV6-5 with TRBJ2-7; the D gene is possibly TRBD2 (6 bases). This CDR3 is 14 amino acids long. Germline V CDR1 and CDR2: MNHEY, SVGAGI. Between the trimmed V and J ends, which lost 4 bases and 2 bases, there was a span of 12 bases. The CDR3 DNA reads as TGTGCCAGCAGTTTTACTAGCAGAGCCTACGAGCAGTACTTC. It codes for CASSFTSRAYEQYF.

The V and J genes are TRBV3-1 (or the pseudogene TRBV3-2) and TRBJ1-6; unclear D gene. Germline V gives CDR1 LGHDT, CDR2 YNNKEL (reference sequence). The CDR3 has 14 residues. Trimming removed 0 bases from V and 7 bases from J, with 7 bases in between. CDR3: CASSQEGTNSPLHF. CDR3 bases: TGTGCCAGCAGCCAAGAGGGAACCAATTCACCCCTCCACTTT.

This sequence joins TRBV5-5 and TRBJ1-3; unclear D gene. Trimming took off 0 bases at V and 3 bases at J, with 7 bases between the two ends. Germline CDR1 is SGHKS and CDR2 is YYEKEE (reference sequence). The CDR3 has 14 residues. The CDR3 nucleotides read TGTGCCAGCAGCTTGGCCGAAGTTGGAAACACCATATATTTT. Protein: CASSLAEVGNTIYF.